What follows are 15 T cell receptor beta chains derived from one specimen sequenced in a study of T cell changes during pregnancy in multiple sclerosis. Some clones are missing from TCRdb's copy, which holds only in-frame ones; the method was immunoSEQ multiplex PCR. Among about 98,000 clones listed, approximately 90% were seen once. Specimen: peripheral blood, collected after pregnancy. The origin of the receptors is a female donor in good health, enrolled as a control in a pregnancy study.

The chain employs TRBV2 and TRBJ1-1; D is undetermined. Trimming left V 2 bases short and J 0 bases short, with 13 bases between. In germline, CDR1 is SNHLY, CDR2 FYNNEI. This CDR3 has 16 amino acids. CDR3 sequence reads: CASSELEHLMNTEAFF. In DNA form, the CDR3 reads TGTGCCAGCAGTGAATTGGAGCACCTTATGAACACTGAAGCTTTCTTT.

V usage is TRBV14 and J usage is TRBJ2-7; perhaps TRBD2 as D (6 bases). Trimming took off 5 bases at V and 3 bases at J, with 14 bases between the two ends. This CDR3 comprises 14 residues. The germline gives CDR1 SGHDN, CDR2 FVKESK. DNA of the CDR3: TGTGCCAGCAGCGCCCGGGACTCCCTCTACGAGCAGTACTTC. Its translation is CASSARDSLYEQYF.

The CDR3 spells CASSESAGGQGTDTQYF. The CDR3 DNA follows: TGCGCCAGCAGTGAGTCGGCGGGGGGGCAGGGCACAGATACGCAGTATTTT. The chain combines TRBV10-2 with TRBJ2-3, with 9 bases fitting TRBD2. This CDR3 is 17 amino acids long. The trim removed 0 bases at V and 1 base at J, leaving 5 bases unmatched. CDR1 and CDR2 (germline): WSHSY, SAAADI.

The chain uses TRBV9 and TRBJ2-7; 9 positions agree with TRBD1. CDR3 length: 15 residues. The junction had 7 bases not matched to a gene; V was cut back by 4 bases and J by 2 bases. CDR1 and CDR2 (germline): SGDLS, YYNGEE. Written as DNA, the CDR3 is TGTGCCAGCAGCCCTGACAGGGGGTCTACCTACGAGCAGTACTTC. It is translated as CASSPDRGSTYEQYF.

This chain links TRBV7-9 with TRBJ2-5; TRBD2 aligns across 8 bases. The J call is uncertain, as TRBJ2-7 better fits the DNA end. This CDR3 comprises 15 residues. Looked up from germline, CDR1 is SEHNR and CDR2 is FQNEAQ (reference sequence). CDR3: CASSLGAGAQYEQYF. In nucleotides, the CDR3 is TGTGCCAGCAGCTTAGGAGCGGGGGCCCAATACGAGCAGTACTTC.

The J gene is TRBJ1-1, the V gene TRBV7-8; D is unresolved. Between the trimmed V and J ends, which lost 1 base and 4 bases, there was a span of 16 bases. This CDR3 is built from 16 residues. Germline CDR1 and CDR2: SGHVS and FQNEAQ. The CDR3 sequence is CASSLGGVLRSTEAFF. DNA for the CDR3: TGTGCCAGCAGCTTAGGGGGAGTGCTGAGGAGCACTGAAGCTTTCTTT.

V and J are TRBV11-3 and TRBJ2-3; D gene uncertain. Germline V gene lookup returns CDR1 SGHNT and CDR2 YENEEA. CDR3 length equals 13 residues. Trimming removed 0 bases at V and 4 bases at J, with 5 bases between. In DNA form, the CDR3 reads TGTGCCAGCAGCTTAGATGGGCCAGATACGCAGTATTTT. Translated, it gives CASSLDGPDTQYF.

The CDR3 region is CASSLPTGKAFF. Written as DNA, the CDR3 is TGTGCCAGCTCACTTCCGACAGGGAAAGCTTTCTTT. V and J are TRBV18 and TRBJ1-1, with TRBD1 identical over 7 bases. CDR1 and CDR2 from the germline V gene are KGHSH and LQKENI. V was clipped by 4 bases and J by 9 bases; unmatched bases: 5. This CDR3 is 12 amino acids long.

This clone was seen a handful of times. CDR3 in DNA: TGTGCCAGCAGTTGGAGCGATAGCAATCAGCCCCAGCATTTT. It is translated as CASSWSDSNQPQHF. V usage is TRBV27 and J usage is TRBJ1-5; D gene ambiguous. V shed 4 bases and J shed 0 bases, with 7 bases lying between them. The CDR3 spans 14 residues. Germline CDR1 is MNHEY and CDR2 is SMNVEV (reference sequence).

The chain has TRBV2 and TRBJ2-1, with D maybe TRBD1 (7 bases). The CDR3 loop spans 15 amino acids. Trimming stripped 10 bases from V and 6 bases from J, with 22 bases between. Germline V gives CDR1 SNHLY, CDR2 FYNNEI. CDR3 nucleotides: TGTGCCAAGGGGGCCCTTGGAGGGCCCAGCAATGAGCAGTTCTTC. This encodes CAKGALGGPSNEQFF.

The V and J genes are TRBV19 and TRBJ2-3, with a possible D match to TRBD2 (6 bases). The CDR3 spans 13 residues. Trimming left V 8 bases short and J 8 bases short, with 17 bases between. CDR1 LNHDA and CDR2 SQIVND come from the germline V gene (reference sequence). In nucleotides, the CDR3 is TGTGCCAGTCGTTACGGGGGACGGGGTACGCAGTATTTT. Translated: CASRYGGRGTQYF.

This clone was picked up one time. CDR3 protein: CASSPYLAGAATDTQYF. The CDR3 nucleotides read TGTGCCAGCAGCCCTTATTTAGCGGGGGCCGCCACAGATACGCAGTATTTT. The chain is built from TRBV9 and TRBJ2-3; 9 bases align to TRBD2. Germline V gene sequence: CDR1 SGDLS, CDR2 YYNGEE. The CDR3 loop spans 17 amino acids. After removal of 4 bases from V and 2 bases from J, the junction contained 11 bases not matched to a gene.

The V and J genes are TRBV5-1 and TRBJ1-1; 7 nucleotides match TRBD1. CDR3 size: 13 residues. The ends lost 4 bases at V and 10 bases at J; junction bases unmatched: 10. CDR1 and CDR2 from the germline V gene are SGHRS and YFSETQ. The CDR3 region is CASSADRASGAFF. The CDR3 DNA sequence: TGCGCCAGCAGCGCCGACAGGGCTTCTGGAGCTTTCTTT.

The chain is built from TRBV2 and TRBJ1-1; TRBD1 agrees at 7 bases. J gave up 4 bases and V 2 bases, and 7 bases lay outside the gene matches. This CDR3 is built from 15 residues. The germline V gene has CDR1 SNHLY and CDR2 FYNNEI. The CDR3 spells CASSEFRTGGTEAFF. The CDR3, as DNA: TGTGCCAGCAGTGAATTTAGGACAGGTGGCACTGAAGCTTTCTTT.

This clone was found once. The V gene is TRBV11-3, the J gene TRBJ2-7, with TRBD2 identical over 7 bases. The J segment lost 3 bases and the V segment lost 4 bases, leaving 6 bases of the junction unmatched. This CDR3 has 14 residues. From germline, CDR1 is SGHNT and CDR2 YENEEA. CDR3 nucleotides: TGTGCCAGCAGCTCGTCAGCGGGGATCTACGAGCAGTACTTC. Protein product: CASSSSAGIYEQYF.